These 18 T cell receptor beta chains came from one sample sequenced in a study of early T cells in non-severe SARS-CoV-2 infection. TCRdb re-called the 5' RACE reads with MiXCR, one entry per CDR3 protein. Found here are some 52,000 distinct CDR3 sequences, 6.5% to 9% of them singletons; the top ten hold about 9.2%. The sequenced sample consisted of whole blood. The receptors come from an adult who was a healthcare worker with PCR-confirmed SARS-CoV-2 infection or an uninfected control (not recorded which).

This clonotype was seen many times. V gene TRBV12-3 or TRBV12-4 combines with J gene TRBJ1-1; D is unclear. The CDR3 consists of 12 residues. V dropped 7 bases and J dropped 0 bases, with 6 bases sitting between them. CDR3 region: CASTFMNTEAFF. The CDR3, as DNA: TGTGCCAGCACCTTTATGAACACTGAAGCTTTCTTT.

This clonotype was observed many times. V gene TRBV7-6 combines with J gene TRBJ2-2; 8 bases match TRBD2. The J segment lost 0 bases and the V segment lost 0 bases, leaving 12 bases of the junction unmatched. The CDR3 loop spans 20 amino acids. Germline V gene sequence: CDR1 SGHVS, CDR2 FNYEAQ. The CDR3: CASSLASIAGGFANTGELFF. The DNA of the CDR3 is TGTGCCAGCAGCTTAGCGTCGATTGCGGGGGGCTTCGCGAACACCGGGGAGCTGTTTTTT.

This clonotype has only a few counts. The V and J genes are TRBV9 and TRBJ1-1; D perhaps matches TRBD1 (5 bases). V gave up 0 bases and J gave up 0 bases, with 9 bases separating them. This CDR3 spans 15 amino acids. Germline CDR1 SGDLS, CDR2 YYNGEE. This chain's CDR3 is CASSVVRQMNTEAFF. CDR3 in DNA: TGTGCCAGCAGCGTAGTGAGACAGATGAACACTGAAGCTTTCTTT. Looking up the rest from reference TRBV9 and TRBJ1-1 gives the full variable domain: DSGVTQTPKHLITATGQRVTLRCSPRSGDLSVYWYQQSLDQGLQFLIQYYNGEERAKGNILERFSAQQFPDLHSELNLSSLELGDSALYFCASSVVRQMNTEAFFGQGTRLTVV.

This rearrangement joins TRBV20-1 to TRBJ1-2; no firm D call. Per germline, CDR1 DFQATT and CDR2 SNEGSKA (reference sequence). V was clipped by 2 bases and J by 0 bases, with 4 bases between them. This CDR3 is built from 12 residues. This CDR3 is CSARKTNYGYTF. As DNA, the CDR3 is TGCAGTGCTAGAAAAACTAACTATGGCTACACCTTC.

V and J are TRBV10-3 and TRBJ2-3, with TRBD1 identical over 7 bases. Germline V gene sequence: CDR1 ENHRY, CDR2 SYGVKD. The CDR3 consists of 14 residues. Trimming removed 7 bases from V and 1 base from J; junction bases left unmatched: 5. CDR3 sequence (DNA): TGTGCCATCACCCCCGGGACAGGCACAGATACGCAGTATTTT. Amino acid sequence: CAITPGTGTDTQYF.

This clonotype occurred many times. The J gene is TRBJ2-3, the V gene TRBV20-1, with 11 bases fitting TRBD2. Trimming at V came to 4 bases and at J to 3 bases, leaving 15 bases not matched to a gene. The CDR3 is 18 amino acids. CDR1 DFQATT and CDR2 SNEGSKA come from the germline V gene (reference sequence). CDR3 DNA sequence: TGCAGTGCTAAGAAAGATAGCGGGGGGGCATGGTGGACAGATACGCAGTATTTT. Its protein product is CSAKKDSGGAWWTDTQYF.

As regards this clonotype: The junction does not match germline at one end; this may be a read error. The genes are TRBV18 and TRBJ2-7; D might be TRBD1 (5 bases). The CDR3 totals 12 residues. Germline CDR1 reads KGHSH; CDR2 reads LQKENI. The CDR3 reads CASSQDSYERYF. Written as DNA, the CDR3 is TGTGCCAGCTCACAAGACAGTTACGAGCGGTACTTC.

The chain uses TRBV28 and TRBJ1-2; D possibly corresponds to TRBD1 (5 bases). CDR1 is MDHEN and CDR2 is SYDVKM in the germline V gene. V was pared by 2 bases and J by 4 bases, with 11 bases between. The CDR3 is 14 amino acids. In nucleotides, the CDR3 is TGTGCCAGCAGTTTAACGGACAAGCCCTATGGCTACACCTTC. As protein: CASSLTDKPYGYTF.

This clonotype was recorded at least ten times. The genes are TRBV7-3 and TRBJ1-1, with 9 bases identical to TRBD1. This CDR3 comprises 16 residues. Trimming removed 4 bases from V and 0 bases from J; junction bases left unmatched: 6. From germline, CDR1 is SGHTA and CDR2 FQGTGA. This CDR3 is CASSSTGQGMNTEAFF. The DNA of the CDR3 is TGTGCCAGCAGCTCCACGGGACAGGGTATGAACACTGAAGCTTTCTTT.

This clonotype was picked up many times. The chain uses TRBV6-2 or TRBV6-3 and TRBJ2-7; 8 bases are shared with TRBD1. V lost 2 bases to trimming and J lost 2 bases; unmatched junction nucleotides: 2. This CDR3 comprises 14 residues. Per germline, CDR1 MNHEY and CDR2 SVGEGT. The CDR3 DNA is TGTGCCAGCAGTTACGACAGGGGTGCCTACGAGCAGTACTTC. Protein: CASSYDRGAYEQYF.

The chain has TRBV27 and TRBJ2-3; 9 nucleotides line up with TRBD2. This CDR3 is built from 15 residues. J gave up 2 bases and V 5 bases, and 5 bases lay outside the gene matches. Germline V lookup: CDR1 MNHEY, CDR2 SMNVEV (reference sequence). As DNA, the CDR3 is TGTGCCAGCAGTCGTAGCGGGAGAAACACAGATACGCAGTATTTT. It specifies CASSRSGRNTDTQYF.

This clonotype was detected a few times. This rearrangement joins TRBV12-3 or TRBV12-4 to TRBJ1-5; D remains unclear. Trimming took off 5 bases at V and 9 bases at J, with 17 bases between the two ends. The CDR3 has 14 amino acids. The CDR3 protein is CASSLGKAPGPQHF. DNA of the CDR3: TGTGCCAGCAGTCTCGGGAAGGCCCCAGGGCCCCAGCATTTT.

The rearrangement joins TRBV7-9 to TRBJ2-1; TRBD1 or TRBD2 may be the D gene (5 bases each). Germline CDR1 and CDR2: SEHNR and FQNEAQ (reference sequence). The germline V and J ends were trimmed by 5 bases and 5 bases, with 13 bases remaining between them. The CDR3 is 14 residues long. The CDR3 DNA sequence: TGTGCCAGCAGCCCCCTCGGGACCGACAATGAGCAGTTCTTC. This gives the protein CASSPLGTDNEQFF. The full variable domain, with the rest looked up from reference TRBV7-9 and TRBJ2-1, is DTGVSQNPRHKITKRGQNVTFRCDPISEHNRLYWYRQTLGQGPEFLTYFQNEAQLEKSRLLSDRFSAERPKGSFSTLEIQRTEQGDSAMYLCASSPLGTDNEQFFGPGTRLTVL.

The chain has TRBV5-1 and TRBJ2-5; D is perhaps TRBD1 (6 bases). Germline assignment: CDR1 SGHRS and CDR2 YFSETQ. Trimming shortened V by 2 bases and J by 1 base, and 12 bases separated the two germline ends. The CDR3 extends over 15 amino acids. In nucleotides, the CDR3 is TGCGCCAGCAGCTTCCATCAGGGGCTCCAAGAGACCCAGTACTTC. Amino acids: CASSFHQGLQETQYF.

As DNA, the CDR3 is TGTGCCAGCAGCCCCATTTCGGCGAGCAACTATGGCTACACCTTC. It translates to CASSPISASNYGYTF. This chain connects TRBV4-2 to TRBJ1-2; no firm D call. Germline CDR1 LGHNA, CDR2 YNFKEQ. This CDR3 has 15 amino acids. The ends were cut back, 4 bases at V and 2 bases at J, with 14 bases in the middle.

Ten or more counts support this clonotype. The V call is TRBV5-8, the J call TRBJ2-1; 11 positions agree with TRBD1. Per the germline V gene, CDR1 is SGHTS and CDR2 is YDEGEE. This CDR3 contains 15 residues. Trimming at V came to 4 bases and at J to 8 bases, leaving 8 bases not matched to a gene. The CDR3 DNA sequence: TGTGCCAGCAGCGGCCGGGACAGGGGGATCTATGAGCAGTTCTTC. It specifies CASSGRDRGIYEQFF. The variable domain in full, completed from reference TRBV5-8 and TRBJ2-1, reads EAGVTQSPTHLIKTRGQQATLRCSPISGHTSVYWYQQALGLGLQFLLWYDEGEERNRGNFPPRFSGRQFPNYSSELNVNALELEDSALYLCASSGRDRGIYEQFFGPGTRLTVL.

The CDR3 DNA follows: TGTGCCAGCAGCCAAGTAGGTCCCACCATATATTTT. It is translated as CASSQVGPTIYF. The V and J genes are TRBV14 and TRBJ1-3; D is unresolved. The V and J ends lost 1 base and 9 bases respectively, with 7 bases between them. This CDR3 is 12 amino acids long. From germline, CDR1 is SGHDN and CDR2 FVKESK.

The rearrangement links TRBV24-1 to TRBJ2-3; possibly TRBD2 for D (6 bases). CDR1 and CDR2 from the germline V gene are KGHDR and SFDVKD. V was clipped by 0 bases and J by 6 bases, with 18 bases between them. There are 17 residues in the CDR3. CDR3 coding DNA: TGTGCCACCAGTGATTTGGGGGACTCGCCTGGAGGGGATACGCAGTATTTT. Protein product: CATSDLGDSPGGDTQYF.